Sequencing of this T cell receptor beta chain was carried out in a study of brain T cells in children with intractable seizures. V was cut by 5 bases and J by 7 bases, with 11 bases left in between. The CDR3 totals 12 residues. Germline assignment: CDR1 MNHEY and CDR2 SVGAGI. Study results and caveats: Patients' HCMV serostatus was unknown; virus specificity rests on CDR3 similarity alone.

This table comes from immunoSEQ multiplex PCR, and its TCRdb copy is limited to in-frame clones, with some not included. The sample holds about 80,000 clones, around nine tenths seen once. Surgery cases with the highest brain T cell transcript signatures were chosen for sequencing. Before surgery, patients took at least one anti-epileptic drug. This clone was detected ten times or more. Its antigen remains unknown. The sample was peripheral blood, taken at surgery. The chain recombines TRBV6-5 with TRBJ2-5; possibly TRBD1 for D (5 bases). The TCR comes from a girl aged 2-10 years with Rasmussen encephalitis and intractable seizures. The CDR3: CASSNLQGTQYF. The CDR3 coding sequence is TGTGCCAGCAGTAACCTCCAGGGGACCCAGTACTTC.